These 12 T cell receptor beta chains share one sample of origin, sequenced in a study of T cells in Graves' hyperthyroidism and ophthalmopathy (dated by TCRdb to the late 2010s). To prepare the library, multiplex PCR was applied. Reads for this sample came from an Illumina HiSeq 2000. Amplification of TCR beta CDR3 regions was carried out from RNA transcripts. For the first round of RT-PCR on the TCR CDR3, the HTBI primer set was used together with the Qiagen OneStep RT-PCR kit. Through fastp at Q25 and MiXCR, TCRdb rebuilt clones from the public reads, retaining in-frame beta chains. For every CDR3 protein sequence, its rows merge into one entry that carries the most common genes and DNA. The table for this sample lists 380,000 or so distinct CDR3 sequences; around 14% of them were counted only once. Clones ranked in the top ten supply around 23% of the sample. Sequenced input: blood. Source of these receptors: a woman between 25 and 40 years old with Graves' hyperthyroidism.

The sample holds a few counts of this clonotype. This chain links TRBV5-1 with TRBJ1-1; no clear D gene. From germline, CDR1 is SGHRS and CDR2 YFSETQ. The V end was cut by 3 bases, the J end by 0 bases, with 12 bases between. The CDR3 is 15 amino acids. CDR3 DNA: TGCGCCAGCAGCTCTCCCGGCCGGATGAACACTGAAGCTTTCTTT. Its translation: CASSSPGRMNTEAFF.

The chain uses TRBV6-1 and TRBJ1-1, with TRBD1 matching 9 bases. V lost 7 bases and J lost 3; bases outside the gene matches: 6. CDR3 size: 14 residues. Germline assignment: CDR1 MNHNS and CDR2 SASEGT. Here the CDR3 DNA reads TGTGCCAGCAATAACAGGGGGCTCGACACTGAAGCTTTCTTT. Encoded protein: CASNNRGLDTEAFF.

The CDR3 loop is CASSYSGKSTDTQYF. The CDR3 DNA follows: TGTGCCAGCAGCTACTCCGGGAAGAGCACAGATACGCAGTATTTT. The rearrangement uses TRBV7-8 and TRBJ2-3; D is perhaps TRBD2 (5 bases). The CDR3 spans 15 residues. Germline lookup yields CDR1 SGHVS and CDR2 FQNEAQ. The ends were cut back, 4 bases at V and 0 bases at J, with 11 bases in the middle. The full variable domain, rest sourced from reference TRBV7-8 and TRBJ2-3, is GAGVSQSPRYKVAKRGQDVALRCDPISGHVSLFWYQQALGQGPEFLTYFQNEAQLDKSGLPSDRFFAERPEGSVSTLKIQRTQQEDSAVYLCASSYSGKSTDTQYFGPGTRLTVL.

This clonotype was seen only once. V is TRBV4-1 and J is TRBJ1-5; a weak D match, TRBD1 (6 bases). Trimming stripped 1 base from V and 7 bases from J, with 14 bases between. CDR1 is MGHRA, CDR2 YSYEKL, per germline. This CDR3 region has 15 residues. CDR3 sequence (DNA): TGCGCCAGCAGCCAAGCCCAGGGGCTCGGGCAGCCCCAGCATTTT. Its translation: CASSQAQGLGQPQHF.

This clonotype was found many times. The chain uses TRBV12-3 or TRBV12-4 and TRBJ2-5; D is unclear. Trimming took off 6 bases at V and 5 bases at J, with 13 bases between the two ends. The CDR3 loop spans 13 amino acids. CDR3 sequence reads: CASRSTLGETQYF. Written as DNA, the CDR3 is TGTGCCAGCAGATCAACCCTAGGGGAGACCCAGTACTTC.

This clonotype came up many times. The rearrangement uses TRBV20-1 and TRBJ2-1, with TRBD2 as a possible D gene (6 bases). The V gene's germline CDR1 is DFQATT and CDR2 SNEGSKA (reference sequence). V dropped 5 bases and J dropped 0 bases, with 17 bases sitting between them. The CDR3 loop spans 16 amino acids. CDR3: CSAPALARGSYNEQFF. In DNA form, the CDR3 reads TGCAGTGCTCCGGCGCTAGCGCGGGGCTCCTACAATGAGCAGTTCTTC.

In this sample, this clonotype turned up a few times. V gene TRBV7-2 combines with J gene TRBJ1-6; no definite D call. Trimming took off 7 bases at V and 9 bases at J, with 19 bases between the two ends. Per the germline V gene, CDR1 is SGHTA and CDR2 is FQGNSA. The CDR3 contains 15 residues. CDR3 nucleotides: TGTGCCAGCAAGTCGGGCACCACCCCGGGTTCACCCCTCCACTTT. Its protein product is CASKSGTTPGSPLHF. Full variable domain (remainder filled in from reference TRBV7-2 and TRBJ1-6): GAGVSQSPSNKVTEKGKDVELRCDPISGHTALYWYRQSLGQGLEFLIYFQGNSAPDKSGLPSDRFSAERTGGSVSTLTIQRTQQEDSAVYLCASKSGTTPGSPLHFGNGTRLTVT.

In this sample, this clonotype turned up many times. This chain links TRBV2 with TRBJ2-6; D possibly matches TRBD1 or TRBD2 (6 bases each). Germline assignment: CDR1 SNHLY and CDR2 FYNNEI. V lost 7 bases to trimming and J lost 4 bases, with 17 bases between them. The CDR3 extends over 16 amino acids. The CDR3 DNA is TGTGCCAGCACTATAGGAGGGGGAGCCGGGGCCAACGTCCTGACTTTC. Its translation: CASTIGGGAGANVLTF.

This clonotype was recorded many times. The chain uses TRBV2 and TRBJ1-1; perhaps TRBD1 as D (6 bases). There are 11 residues in the CDR3. Germline assignment: CDR1 SNHLY and CDR2 FYNNEI. Trimming removed 8 bases from V and 13 bases from J, with 17 bases in between. CDR3 sequence (DNA): TGTGCCAGCTCGGTAGGGGGAAGTTTTTTCTTT. Translation gives CASSVGGSFFF.

The V call is TRBV7-7, the J call TRBJ1-5; tentatively, D is TRBD1 (5 bases). Per the germline V gene, CDR1 is SSHAT and CDR2 is FNYEAQ (reference sequence). The CDR3 sequence is 14 residues long. The CDR3 DNA reads TGTGCTAGAATCTCTTATACCCGACCGGGGGCCCAGCATTTT. It is translated as CARISYTRPGAQHF.

Ten or more counts support this clonotype. The chain links TRBV7-9 to TRBJ1-1; TRBD1 is a possible D gene (6 bases). Germline V gives CDR1 SEHNR, CDR2 FQNEAQ (reference sequence). Trimming took off 5 bases at V and 8 bases at J, with 21 bases between the two ends. This CDR3 has 15 amino acids. CDR3 in DNA: TGTGCCAGCAGCCGGGCGGGGGGCGGAAGAAAAGAAGCTTTCTTT. Protein: CASSRAGGGRKEAFF.

This clonotype appeared many times. The chain is built from TRBV7-9 and TRBJ1-1; no definite D call. This CDR3 is built from 12 residues. Germline V CDR1 and CDR2: SEHNR, FQNEAQ (reference sequence). Trimming took 4 bases from V and 4 from J, leaving 7 bases between them. Here the CDR3 DNA reads TGTGCCAGCAGCTACGGAGGCACTGAAGCTTTCTTT. As protein: CASSYGGTEAFF.